These 11 T cell receptor beta chains came from one sample sequenced in a study of CD8+CD57+ T cells in acquired aplastic anemia. Genomic DNA provided the template from which TCR beta VDJ and CDR3 profiles were obtained. MiXCR, run by TCRdb on the reads, gives a single entry per CDR3 protein. The table records about 81,000 distinct CDR3 sequences, approximately 45% of them present only once. The sequenced sample was sorted CD4+, CD8+, or CD8+CD57+ T cells (not recorded which) from PBMCs. The receptors come from a human donor in good health, serving as a control.

Points on this clonotype: Because it lacks the conserved phenylalanine or tryptophan at the end, this CDR3 is likely a read error. The chain joins TRBV4-1 to TRBJ1-1; 7 nucleotides align to TRBD1. CDR1 and CDR2 (germline): MGHRA, YSYEKL. The CDR3 loop spans 18 amino acids. The trim removed 1 base at V and 4 bases at J, leaving 15 bases unmatched. The CDR3 protein is CASSQVWTGGGMSTEAFS. The CDR3 DNA reads as TGCGCCAGCAGCCAAGTGTGGACAGGAGGGGGCATGAGCACTGAAGCTTTCTCT.

The sample holds many counts of this clonotype. This sequence joins TRBV9 and TRBJ2-1; weak D call: TRBD2 (6 bases). Germline loops: CDR1 SGDLS, CDR2 YYNGEE. V was clipped by 1 base and J by 8 bases, with 13 bases between them. The CDR3 has 14 residues. The CDR3 here is CASSVFGGLDEQFF. CDR3 sequence (DNA): TGTGCCAGCAGCGTATTTGGGGGGTTAGATGAGCAGTTCTTC.

Only a few counts were recorded for this clonotype. This chain uses TRBV6-1 with TRBJ2-7; 8 nucleotides match TRBD1. Per germline, CDR1 MNHNS and CDR2 SASEGT. The ends lost 1 base at V and 0 bases at J; junction bases unmatched: 5. This CDR3 spans 16 amino acids. CDR3 amino acids: CASSEGAGGHSYEQYF. CDR3 bases: TGTGCCAGCAGTGAAGGGGCAGGGGGCCACTCCTACGAGCAGTACTTC.

The V gene is TRBV20-1, the J gene TRBJ1-4; the match to TRBD1 covers 9 bases. V dropped 0 bases and J dropped 2; count of bases not matched to a gene: 4. CDR1 is DFQATT and CDR2 is SNEGSKA in the germline V gene (reference sequence). This CDR3 has 16 residues. CDR3 nucleotide sequence: TGCAGTGCTAGAGATGGGGGACAGGGCACTAATGAAAAACTGTTTTTT. Translated, it gives CSARDGGQGTNEKLFF.

This clonotype occurred a few times. The V call is TRBV4-1, the J call TRBJ1-1; D remains ambiguous. Germline loops: CDR1 MGHRA, CDR2 YSYEKL. The V end lost 0 bases, the J end lost 1 base, and 9 bases lay between the germline ends. The CDR3 has 15 amino acids. The CDR3 here is CASSQDLAGNTEAFF. CDR3 in DNA: TGCGCCAGCAGCCAAGATTTAGCAGGGAACACTGAAGCTTTCTTT.

The chain uses TRBV10-3 and TRBJ2-7; D is perhaps TRBD1 or TRBD2 (5 bases each). Between the trimmed V and J ends, which lost 6 bases and 2 bases, there was a span of 20 bases. This CDR3 has 16 amino acids. Germline lookup yields CDR1 ENHRY and CDR2 SYGVKD. The CDR3, as DNA: TGTGCCATCAGCGAACCCGGGACGGCGAGGGCCTACGAGCAGTACTTC. This encodes CAISEPGTARAYEQYF.

This clonotype was seen at least ten times. CDR3 region: CASSQEQGNTGELFF. CDR3 nucleotide sequence: TGTGCCAGCAGCCAAGAACAGGGTAACACCGGGGAGCTGTTTTTT. J is TRBJ2-2 and V is TRBV14, with D perhaps TRBD1 (6 bases). The CDR3 is made up of 15 amino acids. V was shortened by 0 bases and J by 2 bases, with 7 bases between the two germline ends. The germline V gene has CDR1 SGHDN and CDR2 FVKESK. Filled out from reference TRBV14 and TRBJ2-2, the complete variable domain reads EAGVTQFPSHSVIEKGQTVTLRCDPISGHDNLYWYRRVMGKEIKFLLHFVKESKQDESGMPNNRFLAERTGGTYSTLKVQPAELEDSGVYFCASSQEQGNTGELFFGEGSRLTVL.

This CDR3 reads CSASSPQINSPLHF. DNA for the CDR3: TGCAGTGCCAGCAGCCCTCAGATTAATTCACCCCTCCACTTT. The chain carries TRBV20-1 and TRBJ1-6; no reliable D call. The CDR3 is made up of 14 amino acids. The V gene's germline CDR1 is DFQATT and CDR2 SNEGSKA (reference sequence). Trimming left V 6 bases short and J 6 bases short, with 15 bases between.

The V and J genes are TRBV29-1 and TRBJ1-1, with a possible D match to TRBD1 (6 bases). V dropped 5 bases and J dropped 1 base, with 8 bases sitting between them. This CDR3 region has 12 residues. Germline V gene data show CDR1 as SQVTM and CDR2 as ANQGSEA. The chain's CDR3 is CSVSDRNTEAFF. The CDR3 bases are TGCAGCGTTTCGGACAGGAACACTGAAGCTTTCTTT.

This clonotype has just one count. The gene calls are TRBV25-1 and TRBJ2-3, with D maybe TRBD2 (6 bases). V lost 4 bases and J 3 bases, leaving 14 bases between the germline ends. Looked up from germline, CDR1 is MGHDK and CDR2 is SYGVNS. CDR3 length: 15 residues. The DNA for the CDR3 is TGTGCCAGCAGTGGTGGCGGGGTAAGAACAGATACGCAGTATTTT. This gives the protein CASSGGGVRTDTQYF. Full variable domain (missing parts from reference TRBV25-1 and TRBJ2-3): EADIYQTPRYLVIGTGKKITLECSQTMGHDKMYWYQQDPGMELHLIHYSYGVNSTEKGDLSSESTVSRIRTEHFPLTLESARPSHTSQYLCASSGGGVRTDTQYFGPGTRLTVL.

The genes are TRBV7-9 and TRBJ1-1; D unclear. The CDR3 totals 13 residues. The germline V and J ends were trimmed by 7 bases and 3 bases, with 12 bases remaining between them. Germline CDR1 is SEHNR and CDR2 is FQNEAQ (reference sequence). The CDR3 bases are TGTGCCAGCATGCAGACGGGGTACACTGAAGCTTTCTTT. Amino acids: CASMQTGYTEAFF.